The rows below give T cell receptor beta chains drawn from one sample of a study of graft-versus-host responses after intestinal transplantation. These TCRs' antigens remain unknown. Assay: immunoSEQ multiplex PCR; the TCRdb copy retains only in-frame clones and omits some. Among 45,000 to 65,000 clones listed, roughly 93% were seen once. This specimen consisted of unstimulated CD4+ T cells sorted from spleen or lymph node cells, obtained before transplant. Source of these receptors: a human donor who was the organ donor for an intestinal transplant. CDR3s include the opening cysteine and the closing phenylalanine or tryptophan. A D gene is named only where the DNA matches it firmly. The size of a clone is reported for some rows only, either as once, few or many, or as a class for expanded clones.

CDR3 protein: CASIRSGGSSYNEQFF
CDR3 DNA: TGTGCCAGCATCCGTAGCGGGGGAAGCTCCTACAATGAGCAGTTCTTC
D gene: TRBD2
J gene: TRBJ2-1
V gene: TRBV7-2
clone size: once

CDR3 protein: CASSQGGAVNTEAFF
CDR3 DNA: TGTGCCAGCAGCCAAGGGGGGGCTGTGAACACTGAAGCTTTCTTT
D gene: NA
J gene: TRBJ1-1
V gene: TRBV7-9
clone size: NA

CDR3 protein: CASSFGGGGNQPQHF
CDR3 DNA: TGTGCCAGCAGCTTTGGTGGGGGCGGCAATCAGCCCCAGCATTTT
D gene: NA
J gene: TRBJ1-5
V gene: TRBV5-5
clone size: NA

CDR3 protein: CASSLVLAGVNEQFF
CDR3 DNA: TGCGCCAGCAGCTTAGTCCTAGCGGGGGTCAATGAGCAGTTCTTC
D gene: TRBD2
J gene: TRBJ2-1
V gene: TRBV5-1
clone size: NA

CDR3 protein: CASSEAGGRGYTF
CDR3 DNA: TGTGCCAGCAGTGAAGCGGGGGGCAGGGGCTACACCTTC
D gene: NA
J gene: TRBJ1-2
V gene: TRBV2
clone size: NA

CDR3 protein: CASSYERQGMQAFF
CDR3 DNA: TGTGCCAGCAGTTACGAGAGACAGGGGATGCAAGCTTTCTTT
D gene: TRBD1
J gene: TRBJ1-1
V gene: TRBV6-5
clone size: NA

CDR3 protein: CASSMTGGNSPLHF
CDR3 DNA: TGTGCCAGTAGTATGACAGGGGGGAATTCACCCCTCCACTTT
D gene: TRBD1
J gene: TRBJ1-6
V gene: TRBV19
clone size: NA

CDR3 protein: CASSPWGNSNQPQHF
CDR3 DNA: TGTGCCAGCTCACCGTGGGGGAATAGCAATCAGCCCCAGCATTTT
D gene: NA
J gene: TRBJ1-5
V gene: TRBV18
clone size: NA

CDR3 protein: CASSEAWDGRGPNEQFF
CDR3 DNA: TGTGCCAGCAGTGAAGCGTGGGACGGGAGGGGGCCCAATGAGCAGTTCTTC
D gene: NA
J gene: TRBJ2-1
V gene: TRBV6-1
clone size: NA

CDR3 protein: CASSLAGWYEQYF
CDR3 DNA: TGTGCCAGCAGCTTAGCGGGGTGGTACGAGCAGTACTTC
D gene: NA
J gene: TRBJ2-7
V gene: TRBV7-2
clone size: NA

CDR3 protein: CASSPLAGSTDTQYF
CDR3 DNA: TGTGCCAGTAGCCCCCTAGCGGGGAGCACAGATACGCAGTATTTT
D gene: TRBD2
J gene: TRBJ2-3
V gene: TRBV19
clone size: NA

CDR3 protein: CASRQGASGELFF
CDR3 DNA: TGTGCCAGCAGACAGGGGGCGAGTGGGGAGCTGTTTTTT
D gene: TRBD1
J gene: TRBJ2-2
V gene: TRBV6-1
clone size: NA

CDR3 protein: CAGSRGSSYNSPLHF
CDR3 DNA: TGTGCCGGAAGCCGGGGCAGCTCCTATAATTCACCCCTCCACTTT
D gene: NA
J gene: TRBJ1-6
V gene: TRBV6-1
clone size: NA

CDR3 protein: CASSRWDGELFF
CDR3 DNA: TGTGCCAGCAGCCGCTGGGACGGGGAGCTGTTTTTT
D gene: NA
J gene: TRBJ2-2
V gene: TRBV7-6
clone size: NA

CDR3 protein: CASSLDGTGGFLFHEKLFF
CDR3 DNA: TGTGCCAGCAGCTTAGATGGGACAGGGGGCTTCTTGTTTCATGAAAAACTGTTTTTT
D gene: TRBD1
J gene: TRBJ1-4
V gene: TRBV7-2
clone size: NA

CDR3 protein: CASSLTGPNTEAFF
CDR3 DNA: TGTGCCAGCAGCTTAACAGGGCCCAACACTGAAGCTTTCTTT
D gene: NA
J gene: TRBJ1-1
V gene: TRBV7-8
clone size: NA

CDR3 protein: CASSAGQTGLEKLFF
CDR3 DNA: TGTGCCAGCTCCGCGGGACAGACCGGACTCGAAAAACTGTTTTTT
D gene: TRBD1
J gene: TRBJ1-4
V gene: TRBV18
clone size: NA

CDR3 protein: CASSFRIAYEQYF
CDR3 DNA: TGCGCCAGCAGCTTTCGGATAGCCTACGAGCAGTACTTC
D gene: NA
J gene: TRBJ2-7
V gene: TRBV5-1
clone size: NA

CDR3 protein: CASSLQGRRPSNEQFF
CDR3 DNA: TGTGCCAGCAGCTTACAGGGTAGGCGCCCGTCCAATGAGCAGTTCTTC
D gene: NA
J gene: TRBJ2-1
V gene: TRBV11-2
clone size: NA

CDR3 protein: CATQPQGEGTGELFF
CDR3 DNA: TGTGCCACTCAACCACAGGGGGAAGGGACCGGGGAGCTGTTTTTT
D gene: TRBD1
J gene: TRBJ2-2
V gene: TRBV25-1
clone size: NA

CDR3 protein: CASIPKFGRVQYF
CDR3 DNA: TGTGCCAGCATCCCTAAGTTTGGGAGGGTGCAGTACTTC
D gene: TRBD2
J gene: TRBJ2-7
V gene: TRBV6-5
clone size: NA

CDR3 protein: CAWSVGQGIPYGYTF
CDR3 DNA: TGTGCCTGGAGTGTCGGTCAGGGGATTCCCTATGGCTACACCTTC
D gene: NA
J gene: TRBJ1-2
V gene: TRBV30
clone size: NA

CDR3 protein: CASSLRDRRSIYF
CDR3 DNA: TGTGCCAGCAGCTTAAGGGACCGCCGCTCCATATATTTT
D gene: NA
J gene: TRBJ1-3
V gene: TRBV11-2
clone size: NA

CDR3 protein: CASSRLAGDSYNEQFF
CDR3 DNA: TGCGCCAGCAGCCGATTAGCGGGGGACTCCTACAATGAGCAGTTCTTC
D gene: TRBD2
J gene: TRBJ2-1
V gene: TRBV5-1
clone size: NA

CDR3 protein: CATRQNMNTEAFF
CDR3 DNA: TGCGCCACCCGACAGAACATGAACACTGAAGCTTTCTTT
D gene: NA
J gene: TRBJ1-1
V gene: TRBV5-1
clone size: NA

CDR3 protein: CASSPWIAGSSYNEQFF
CDR3 DNA: TGTGCCAGCAGCCCCTGGATAGCGGGAAGCTCCTACAATGAGCAGTTCTTC
D gene: TRBD2
J gene: TRBJ2-1
V gene: TRBV5-6
clone size: NA

CDR3 protein: CASSWTLAGGRTDTQYF
CDR3 DNA: TGCGCCAGCAGCTGGACGTTAGCGGGGGGGCGCACAGATACGCAGTATTTT
D gene: TRBD2
J gene: TRBJ2-3
V gene: TRBV5-1
clone size: NA

CDR3 protein: CASSPPSTDTQYF
CDR3 DNA: TGTGCCAGCTCACCACCCAGCACAGATACGCAGTATTTT
D gene: NA
J gene: TRBJ2-3
V gene: TRBV18
clone size: NA

CDR3 protein: CASSDTPPRREKVETQYF
CDR3 DNA: TGTGCCAGCAGCGATACCCCTCCCCGGCGGGAGAAGGTAGAGACCCAGTACTTC
D gene: NA
J gene: TRBJ2-5
V gene: TRBV21-1
clone size: NA

CDR3 protein: CASRTPGTRDEQYF
CDR3 DNA: TGTGCCAGCAGAACCCCGGGGACCAGGGACGAGCAGTACTTC
D gene: NA
J gene: TRBJ2-7
V gene: TRBV6-1
clone size: NA

CDR3 protein: CASSLARGRTGELFF
CDR3 DNA: TGTGCCAGCAGCTTAGCCAGGGGGCGAACCGGGGAGCTGTTTTTT
D gene: TRBD1
J gene: TRBJ2-2
V gene: TRBV7-6
clone size: NA